These 3 T cell receptor beta chains originate from one sample sequenced in a study of control samples from healthy donors and cancer patients. Libraries were prepared by immunoSEQ multiplex PCR; TCRdb keeps only in-frame clonotypes and omits some of them. The sample holds roughly 400,000 clones, 80% to 95% seen once. The sequencing sample was made of PBMCs. Every receptor here comes from a man aged 40-49 years with head and neck cancer.

The chain employs TRBV7-2 and TRBJ2-3, with no clear D. Trimming stripped 1 base from V and 4 bases from J, with 6 bases between. In germline, CDR1 is SGHTA, CDR2 FQGNSA. The CDR3 runs to 13 residues. As DNA, the CDR3 is TGTGCCAGCAGCTTAGTAGCCTCAGATACGCAGTATTTT. It codes for CASSLVASDTQYF.

V usage is TRBV6-5 and J usage is TRBJ1-6; a weak D match, TRBD1 (5 bases). V was trimmed by 4 bases and J by 2 bases, leaving 9 bases between them. Germline V gives CDR1 MNHEY, CDR2 SVGAGI. The CDR3 sequence is 15 residues long. As DNA, the CDR3 is TGTGCCAGCAGTTCGTTGGGGCCCTATAATTCACCCCTCCACTTT. This sequence encodes CASSSLGPYNSPLHF.

The genes are TRBV4-2 and TRBJ1-4; 8 bases line up with TRBD1. The V gene's germline CDR1 is LGHNA and CDR2 YNFKEQ. The CDR3 extends over 14 amino acids. J gave up 7 bases and V 1 base, and 2 bases lay outside the gene matches. The CDR3 here is CASSQGTGSEKLFF. As DNA, the CDR3 is TGTGCCAGCAGCCAAGGGACAGGGAGTGAAAAACTGTTTTTT.